The rows below give T cell receptor beta chains drawn from one sample of a study of CD8 T cells in Susac syndrome. MiXCR was run by TCRdb on the immunoSEQ multiplex PCR reads, yielding one entry per CDR3 protein. The sample includes 60,000 to 75,000 distinct CDR3 sequences, 85% to 95% of them seen just once. Sequenced material: CD8+ T cells from PBMCs. Every receptor here comes from a human donor in good health. The CDR3 runs from the conserved cysteine through the conserved F or W. D genes are given only for firm matches. Size is stated for part of the rows, as once, few or many counts, or as a class when the clone is expanded.

j_call d_call v_call clone_size cdr3_nt cdr3_aa
TRBJ2-3 - TRBV13 - TGTGCCAGCAGCGGGGGGGCCCGCACAGATACGCAGTATTTT CASSGGARTDTQYF
TRBJ2-5 - TRBV7-9 - TGTGCCAGCAGCTCGCCTTACAGGGCCGGGGGAGAGACCCAGTACTTC CASSSPYRAGGETQYF
TRBJ1-1 TRBD1 TRBV3-1 - TGTGCCAGCAGCATGAACAGGGGAATCGGCACTGAAGCTTTCTTT CASSMNRGIGTEAFF
TRBJ1-5 - TRBV29-1 - TGCAGCGTGCAGGGGAGTAGGAGTCAGCCCCAGCATTTT CSVQGSRSQPQHF
TRBJ2-1 - TRBV30 - TGTGCCTTCTCGGACGGTCGTAACAATGAGCAGTTCTTC CAFSDGRNNEQFF
TRBJ2-3 - TRBV6-4 - TGTGCCAGCAGCCCACGGGTCACAGATACGCAGTATTTT CASSPRVTDTQYF
TRBJ2-3 - TRBV6-2/TRBV6-3 - TGTGCCAGCAGTCGCACAACACGCACAGATACGCAGTATTTT CASSRTTRTDTQYF
TRBJ1-5 TRBD1 TRBV15 - TGTGCCACCAGCAGAGATCAGGGGGCAAGGCAGCCCCAGCATTTT CATSRDQGARQPQHF
TRBJ2-1 - TRBV28 once TGTGCCAGCAGTTTGTCTACGGTCCTACCCTACAATGAGCAGTTCTTC CASSLSTVLPYNEQFF
TRBJ2-3 TRBD2 TRBV7-9 - TGTGCCAGCAGTTCGAAACTAGCGGGGCCCACAGATACGCAGTATTTT CASSSKLAGPTDTQYF
TRBJ1-5 TRBD1 TRBV20-1 - TGCAGTGCTATGGGGACTGGGACAGGGGCCATAGGGGCTAAAGAGCCCCAGCATTTT CSAMGTGTGAIGAKEPQHF
TRBJ2-1 - TRBV9 - TGTGCCAGCAGCGTAAAGAGGGACGGGCACTACAATGAGCAGTTCTTC CASSVKRDGHYNEQFF
TRBJ2-5 - TRBV6-5 - TGTGCCAGCAGGTCCCTCCAAGAGACCCAGTACTTC CASRSLQETQYF
TRBJ2-7 - TRBV11-2 - TGTGCCAGCAGCTTAGAGGGTGGAGGGGGCTACGACGAGCAGTACTTC CASSLEGGGGYDEQYF
TRBJ1-2 TRBD1 TRBV3-1 - TGTGCCAGCCGAAACGGGGGCGCGGGACAGGAGCGTCGGAGTTCAGGCTACACCTTC CASRNGGAGQERRSSGYTF
TRBJ2-7 - TRBV6-2/TRBV6-3 - TGTGCCAGCGGCTTCTCGGTCGAGCAGTACTTC CASGFSVEQYF
TRBJ1-5 - TRBV3-1 - TGTGCCAGCAGCCAAGGGGGGGGGCAGGGCCAGCCCCAGCATTTT CASSQGGGQGQPQHF
TRBJ1-2 TRBD1 TRBV29-1 - TGCAGCGTTGAAGAGGACAGGGGCTATGGCTACACCTTC CSVEEDRGYGYTF
TRBJ2-2 TRBD1 TRBV9 - TGTGCCAGCAGCGAGGGGGCGACGAACACCGGGGAGCTGTTTTTT CASSEGATNTGELFF
TRBJ1-1 - TRBV12-3/TRBV12-4 - TGTGCCAGCAGGTGGACGGCGAACACTGAAGCTTTCTTT CASRWTANTEAFF
TRBJ2-7 - TRBV7-8 - TGTGCCAGCAGCTTAGTGGGAACGGGACCCTCAGACCACGAGCAGTACTTC CASSLVGTGPSDHEQYF
TRBJ2-7 - TRBV12-3/TRBV12-4 - TGTGCCAGCACTGAGGGGATTGGGGACGAGCAGTACTTC CASTEGIGDEQYF
TRBJ2-3 - TRBV11-2 few TGTGCCAGCAGCTTATCCACTAGCACAGATACGCAGTATTTT CASSLSTSTDTQYF
TRBJ2-7 TRBD1 TRBV5-6 - TGTGCCAGCAGCCAAGGGACAGGGAGCTACGAGCAGTACTTC CASSQGTGSYEQYF
TRBJ1-1 TRBD1 TRBV7-9 - TGTGCCAGCAGCACCTCGACAGGGATGAACACTGAAGCTTTCTTT CASSTSTGMNTEAFF
TRBJ2-2 - TRBV13 - TGTGCCAGCAGCTTAACCGGCCTTCTCACCGGGGAGCTGTTTTTT CASSLTGLLTGELFF
TRBJ1-1 - TRBV29-1 - TGCAGCGTTCCTGAAGCTTTCTTT CSVPEAFF
TRBJ2-3 - TRBV6-4 - TGTGCCAGCAGTGCCGAAAGTGGCACAGATACGCAGTATTTT CASSAESGTDTQYF
TRBJ2-5 - TRBV4-2 few TGTGCCAGCAGCCAAGATAGGACGGAAGAGACCCAGTACTTC CASSQDRTEETQYF
TRBJ1-6 - TRBV6-4 - TGTGCCAGCAGTGACAGGGATAATTCACCCCTCCACTTT CASSDRDNSPLHF
TRBJ2-2 - TRBV13 - TGTGCCAGCAGCCCTCGACAGCCCACCGGGGAGCTGTTTTTT CASSPRQPTGELFF
TRBJ2-3 - TRBV5-1 once TGCGCCAGCAGCTTGGAGGTAGATACGCAGTATTTT CASSLEVDTQYF
TRBJ2-2 - TRBV29-1 - TGCAGCGTTGGTTCCCCTCGTTACGGGGAGCTGTTTTTT CSVGSPRYGELFF
TRBJ2-1 TRBD2 TRBV9 once TGTGCCAGCAGCATTAGCATGGGACTAGCGGGCTCGGCCTACAATGAGCAGTTCTTC CASSISMGLAGSAYNEQFF
TRBJ1-6 TRBD1 TRBV5-1 once TGCGCCAGCAGCGTCGGGACAGGCCGTAATTCACCCCTCCACTTT CASSVGTGRNSPLHF
TRBJ2-2 - TRBV29-1 once TGCAGCGTGTGGGGCAGGCCCGGGGAGCTGTTTTTT CSVWGRPGELFF
TRBJ2-3 - TRBV2 - TGTGCCAACCGACAGGCCATTATGTATACGCAGTATTTT CANRQAIMYTQYF
TRBJ1-5 - TRBV7-9 - TGTGCCAGCAGCTCGGACAGAAGCAATCAGCCCCAGCATTTT CASSSDRSNQPQHF
TRBJ1-1 TRBD1 TRBV28 - TGTGCCAGCAGAAAACCCGGACAGGGACCGAACACTGAAGCTTTCTTT CASRKPGQGPNTEAFF
TRBJ1-2 - TRBV27 once TGTGCCAGCAGTTTACGTGGGGGGAACTATGGCTACACCTTC CASSLRGGNYGYTF
TRBJ1-1 TRBD1 TRBV19 - TGTGCCAGTAGTATAGGGACAGGGGTGACTGAAGCTTTCTTT CASSIGTGVTEAFF
TRBJ1-5 - TRBV15 - TGTGCCACCAGCAGTGGGACGGGTCAGCCCCAGCATTTT CATSSGTGQPQHF
TRBJ2-7 - TRBV27 - TGTGCCAGCAGGCACGGGTTCTACGAGCAGTACTTC CASRHGFYEQYF
TRBJ2-7 TRBD1 TRBV7-9 - TGTGCCAGCAGCCCCCAGGCAGGGGGCGTGGACGAGCAGTACTTC CASSPQAGGVDEQYF
TRBJ2-1 - TRBV6-2/TRBV6-3 once TGTGCCAGCAGCCTTGACCGGCAGCCCGAGTTCTTC CASSLDRQPEFF
TRBJ1-4 - TRBV29-1 - TGCAGCGTCTGGACCGGGGTGGGAACTAATGAAAAACTGTTTTTT CSVWTGVGTNEKLFF
TRBJ2-3 TRBD2 TRBV4-1 once TGCGCCAGCAGCCAAGAACTAGCGGCACCAGATACGCAGTATTTT CASSQELAAPDTQYF
TRBJ2-5 - TRBV7-8 - TGTGCCAGCAGCTTATCTGGGACACTCAAAATGGGGGGGCCAGAGACCCAGTACTTC CASSLSGTLKMGGPETQYF
TRBJ2-1 - TRBV2 - TGTGCCAGCACGACGATAAACAGCAATGAGCAGTTCTTC CASTTINSNEQFF